The 8 T cell receptor beta chains in this list originate from one sample, sequenced in a study of blood T cell repertoires in COVID-19. Sequencing used immunoSEQ multiplex PCR; TCRdb keeps in-frame clones, though not all of them. This sample yields roughly 150,000 clones, of which approximately 90% are seen a single time; about 2.1% belongs to the top ten. The source material was peripheral blood. The receptors originated from a man aged 50 to 60 who had recovered from COVID-19.

The V call is TRBV7-2, the J call TRBJ2-4, with D maybe TRBD1 (5 bases). Germline CDR1 and CDR2: SGHTA and FQGNSA. This CDR3 region has 15 residues. The V end lost 1 base, the J end lost 5 bases, and 12 bases lay between the germline ends. The CDR3 DNA follows: TGTGCCAGCAGCTTAGGCAGGGCCCTAGAAAACATTCAGTACTTC. Amino acids: CASSLGRALENIQYF.

The CDR3 DNA reads as TGTGCCAGCAGTTCCTTGACAGGGGGCTACGAGCAGTACTTC. Translated, it gives CASSSLTGGYEQYF. J is TRBJ2-7 and V is TRBV27, with 9 nucleotides matching TRBD1. CDR3 length: 14 amino acids. Germline assignment: CDR1 MNHEY and CDR2 SMNVEV (reference sequence). V gave up 4 bases and J gave up 3 bases; unmatched junction bases: 4.

The rearrangement links TRBV5-1 to TRBJ2-3; D ambiguous. CDR1 and CDR2 from the germline V gene are SGHRS and YFSETQ. The CDR3 runs to 14 residues. Deletions cut 0 bases from V and 2 bases from J, with 7 bases between. This CDR3 is CASSLASPTDTQYF. The CDR3 bases are TGCGCCAGCAGCTTGGCCTCCCCCACAGATACGCAGTATTTT.

The gene calls are TRBV16 and TRBJ2-7; D gene uncertain. CDR1 and CDR2 (germline): KGHSY, FQNENV. With 2 bases removed from V and 0 bases from J, the gap between germline ends came to 11 bases. The CDR3 sequence is 15 residues long. The CDR3 here is CASSQGPSSSYEQYF. As DNA, the CDR3 is TGTGCCAGCAGCCAAGGCCCCTCTAGCTCCTACGAGCAGTACTTC.

V usage is TRBV7-9 and J usage is TRBJ1-3; 7 nucleotides agree with TRBD1. Per germline, CDR1 SEHNR and CDR2 FQNEAQ (reference sequence). V lost 6 bases to trimming and J lost 6 bases; unmatched junction nucleotides: 11. The CDR3 spans 15 residues. CDR3 sequence: CASSPTGTEENTIYF. The CDR3 DNA reads as TGTGCCAGCAGTCCTACCGGGACAGAGGAAAACACCATATATTTT.

The chain joins TRBV10-1 to TRBJ2-2, with a possible D match to TRBD2 (6 bases). Trimming removed 5 bases at V and 3 bases at J, with 22 bases between. The germline V gene has CDR1 WNHNN and CDR2 SYGVQD (reference sequence). The CDR3 runs to 18 residues. CDR3 in amino acids: CASSNHPPGEMYTGELFF. As DNA, the CDR3 is TGCGCCAGCAGTAACCATCCACCGGGAGAAATGTACACCGGGGAGCTGTTTTTT.

The J gene is TRBJ2-7, the V gene TRBV19, with 11 nucleotides matching TRBD1. The CDR3 length is 14 residues. Looked up from germline, CDR1 is LNHDA and CDR2 is SQIVND (reference sequence). Losses at the gene ends were 5 bases for V and 4 bases for J; bases not matched to a gene: 4. CDR3 sequence: CASSGRDRGYEQYF. CDR3 DNA: TGTGCCAGTAGTGGCCGGGACAGGGGGTACGAGCAGTACTTC. The entire variable domain, with the rest obtained from reference TRBV19 and TRBJ2-7, is as follows: DGGITQSPKYLFRKEGQNVTLSCEQNLNHDAMYWYRQDPGQGLRLIYYSQIVNDFQKGDIAEGYSVSREKKESFPLTVTSAQKNPTAFYLCASSGRDRGYEQYFGPGTRLTVT.

The chain has TRBV7-8 and TRBJ1-4; D might be TRBD1 (5 bases). The V end was cut by 2 bases, the J end by 7 bases, with 17 bases between. The CDR3 extends over 16 amino acids. Germline-derived CDR1 and CDR2 are SGHVS and FQNEAQ. The CDR3 bases are TGTGCCAGCAGCTTATATCGGGCAGGGAGGGGTGAAAAACTGTTTTTT. Translated: CASSLYRAGRGEKLFF. The whole variable domain, remainder taken from reference TRBV7-8 and TRBJ1-4, is GAGVSQSPRYKVAKRGQDVALRCDPISGHVSLFWYQQALGQGPEFLTYFQNEAQLDKSGLPSDRFFAERPEGSVSTLKIQRTQQEDSAVYLCASSLYRAGRGEKLFFGSGTQLSVL.